This T cell receptor beta chain emerged from a study of T cells after yellow fever vaccination (dated by TCRdb to between 2019 and 2020). Regarding the complete study: The SMART-Seq v4 Ultra Low Input RNA kit was used to prepare libraries from fractions with low cell numbers. Bulk TCR alpha and beta repertoires were sequenced longitudinally to track T-cell clones before and after primary and booster YFV17D yellow fever vaccination. Blood was collected at multiple timepoints before and after primary and secondary immunization, and bulk PBMC replicates and cell subsets were isolated. Two healthy male donors, one aged 18 to 30 and one aged 30 to 40 years, made up the cohort. What the research found in general, with its limitations: The study included only a couple of donors, which limits how far the findings can be generalized. The secondary T-cell response was weaker than the primary response but faster, peaking on day 5 instead of day 15. Computational filtering was required because FACS-sorted repertoires could contain abundant contaminating clonotypes from the bulk population. A small fraction of clonotypes showed up in both the CD4 and CD8 compartments, probably as a result of convergent recombination. Most clones expanded after primary vaccination (almost 97% of CD4 and 88% of CD8) were re-detected after the booster, suggesting that broad memory maintenance occurred.

V is pared back by 1 base and J by 7 bases, with 13 bases lying between the germline termini. According to the germline V gene, CDR1 reads LGHNA and CDR2 reads YSLEER. Inclusive of the bounding cysteine and phenylalanine, the CDR3 is 15 residues long. Of the read, only the CDR3 DNA is kept; its 45 bases are in frame from base 1. The sample holds a few counts of this clonotype. Its binding antigen is unknown. No quality values exist for individual bases; no much larger clone is one base distant. The treatment or condition label, read with the paper, signifies: live attenuated yellow fever vaccine strain. Two biological replicates of bulk PBMCs were collected at each blood-draw timepoint. A standard Ficoll-Paque protocol was used to isolate PBMCs from peripheral blood. RNA was extracted with TriZol from bulk PBMCs, CD4 and CD8 fractions, and dextramer-positive and dextramer-negative fractions. TCR cDNA was synthesized by 5'RACE template switching, through which a universal primer site and unique molecular identifiers were introduced. cDNA synthesis was primed from both the TCR alpha and TCR beta constant segments. Two PCR steps were used to amplify libraries, with sample barcodes and sequencing adapters being added in the second step. Sequencing of the libraries was done on either Illumina HiSeq 2500 (2x100 bp) or NovaSeq (2x150 bp). On the study's bioinformatics: MIGEC was used to demultiplex reads and collapse the reads into UMI consensus sequences, and MiXCR was used for V(D)J alignment. Using edgeR on replicate PBMC samples, clonotypes were called vaccine-responding if FDR was below 0.01 and the log2 fold change was above 5 up to day 15. Each bulk clonotype received a CD4 or CD8 identity based on whether the sequenced CD4 or CD8 repertoire contained that clonotype at higher abundance. TCRdb trimmed the raw reads at Q25, called clones with MiXCR and kept productive beta chains. Identical CDR3 proteins give one entry, which carries the most common genes and DNA. The V and J calls, along with clone size, are taken from TCRdb and not from the paper's own processing. Counted in this sample were approximately 610,000 distinct CDR3 sequences; about 17% of them appeared once. The top ten clonotypes cover approximately 15% of the sample.

The receptor's source is a man aged 18-30 years who received the YFV17D yellow fever vaccine. The sample in question was PBMCs, obtained 4 to 5 days after the first yellow fever vaccination. The chain was built from TRBV4-3 and TRBJ2-2; too little of a D gene remains to name it. The CDR3 protein sequence reads: CASSQGEGTSGELFF. The bases are TGCGCCAGCAGCCAAGGTGAAGGAACGAGCGGGGAGCTGTTTTTT.